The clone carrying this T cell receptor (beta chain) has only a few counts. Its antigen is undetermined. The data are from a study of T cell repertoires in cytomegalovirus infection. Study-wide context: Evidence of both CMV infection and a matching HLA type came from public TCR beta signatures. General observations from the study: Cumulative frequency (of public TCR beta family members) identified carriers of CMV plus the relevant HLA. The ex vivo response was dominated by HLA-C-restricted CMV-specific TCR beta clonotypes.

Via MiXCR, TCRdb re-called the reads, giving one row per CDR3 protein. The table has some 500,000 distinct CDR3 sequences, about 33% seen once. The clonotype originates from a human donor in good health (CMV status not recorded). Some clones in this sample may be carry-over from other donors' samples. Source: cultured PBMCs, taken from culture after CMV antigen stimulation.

The DNA for the CDR3 is TGTGCCAGCAGCTTAGAAGCGGGAGGGTACAATGAGCAGTTCTTC. Its translation is CASSLEAGGYNEQFF. V usage is TRBV7-2 and J usage is TRBJ2-1; 10 positions match TRBD2. Losses at the gene ends were 1 base for V and 4 bases for J; bases not matched to a gene: 1. The CDR3 consists of 15 residues. Per germline, CDR1 SGHTA and CDR2 FQGNSA.